The 17 T cell receptor beta chains below all came from one sample that was sequenced in a study of T cells in women clearing cervical HPV infection. The data were produced by immunoSEQ multiplex PCR, yet TCRdb's version contains in-frame clones alone and is incomplete. The sample totals 35,000 to 45,000 clones. The sample was blood buffy coat. The receptors come from a woman aged 18 to 75 with a cervical HPV16 infection that either progressed to CIN3+ or cleared (not recorded which).

About this clone itself: The DNA ends 3 residues before the CDR3 does, and the rest of the CDR3 is filled in from the germline J gene. The V and J genes are TRBV19 and TRBJ2-3; the D gene is possibly TRBD2 (5 bases). The germline CDR1 and CDR2 sequences are LNHDA and SQIVND (reference sequence). The CDR3 runs to 13 residues. Here the CDR3 reads CASSMQRYEPQYF. The CDR3 bases that were read are TGTGCCAGTAGTATGCAGCGGTATGAGCCG.

About this clone: The CDR3 extends 3 residues past the end of the read, so its final part is completed from the germline J gene. The chain employs TRBV19 and TRBJ1-4, with 7 bases fitting TRBD1. In germline, CDR1 is LNHDA, CDR2 SQIVND (reference sequence). CDR3 length equals 14 residues. The ends lost 5 bases at V and 7 bases at J; junction bases unmatched: 7. The covered CDR3 bases are TGTGCCAGTAGTGACGGGACAGACACTGAAAAA. This gives the protein CASSDGTDTEK. The whole CDR3 region reads CASSDGTDTEKLFF.

Worth noting for this clone: Read coverage stops 3 residues before the CDR3 terminus; the germline J gene supplies the remainder. This chain links TRBV13 with TRBJ2-1, with TRBD2 identical over 11 bases. CDR3 size: 18 residues. V lost 4 bases to trimming and J lost 0 bases; unmatched junction nucleotides: 8. Germline V gives CDR1 PRHDT, CDR2 FYEKMQ (reference sequence). The sequenced part of the CDR3 DNA is TGTGCCAGCAGCTCGGGACTAGCGGCTGTCAGCTCCTACAATGAG. Translation gives CASSSGLAAVSSYNE. Given in full, the CDR3 is CASSSGLAAVSSYNEQFF.

Comment on this clone: Coverage ceases 3 residues before the CDR3 finishes, and the germline J gene fills in the end. V usage is TRBV30 and J usage is TRBJ1-2; no firm D call. The CDR3 loop spans 14 amino acids. Germline-derived CDR1 and CDR2 are GTSNPN and SVGIG (reference sequence). V was trimmed by 2 bases and J by 1 base, leaving 11 bases between them. CDR3 DNA, as far as it was read: TGTGCCTGGAGTCGCAGGAGGATTAACTATGGC. Protein product: CAWSRRRINYG. The whole CDR3 protein reads CAWSRRRINYGYTF.

With regard to this clone: The read halts 3 residues ahead of the CDR3 end, with the missing end drawn from the germline J gene. The chain uses TRBV5-1 and TRBJ2-1; TRBD2 matches 8 bases. From germline, CDR1 is SGHRS and CDR2 YFSETQ. With 5 bases clipped from V and 0 bases from J, the junction kept 10 bases outside the gene matches. The CDR3 loop spans 17 amino acids. The CDR3 sequence is CASRAGLDRSSYNEQFF. CDR3 bases read: TGCGCCAGCAGGGCGGGACTAGATAGAAGCTCCTACAATGAG.

With regard to this clone: The read is 3 residues too short to cover the CDR3 end, so that end is filled in from the germline J gene. The chain carries TRBV5-1 and TRBJ2-7; no clear D. The CDR3 extends over 14 amino acids. Germline loops: CDR1 SGHRS, CDR2 YFSETQ. The ends were cut back, 0 bases at V and 0 bases at J, with 7 bases in the middle. The CDR3 reads CASSLGSGSYEQYF. The part of the CDR3 DNA that was read is TGCGCCAGCAGCTTGGGCTCAGGCTCCTACGAG.

As regards this clone: The read terminates 3 residues ahead of where the CDR3 ends, so the germline J gene completes it. J is TRBJ2-1 and V is TRBV5-5; TRBD1 matches 8 bases. The CDR3 length is 15 residues. Germline V lookup: CDR1 SGHKS, CDR2 YYEKEE (reference sequence). Trimming cost V 5 bases and J 1 base; bases outside gene matches: 5. The sequenced CDR3 bases are TGTGCCAGCAGATCGACAGGGGTATCCTACAATGAG. This codes for CASRSTGVSYNE. The CDR3, in full, reads CASRSTGVSYNEQFF.

Remarks on this clone: The read comes to an end 3 residues before the CDR3 does, leaving the germline J gene to fill in the end. The sample has other DNA sequences that encode this CDR3 too. This chain connects TRBV29-1 to TRBJ1-1, with 7 bases matching TRBD1. The germline gives CDR1 SQVTM, CDR2 ANQGSEA. The CDR3 is made up of 12 amino acids. CDR3 bases read: TGCAGCGTTGAAGATATGAGACAGGGA. Protein product: CSVEDMRQG. The entire CDR3 sequence reads CSVEDMRQGAFF.

Comments on this clone: The CDR3 end is not reached by the read, which stops 3 residues before it; the germline J gene fills it in. The V gene is TRBV5-4, the J gene TRBJ2-2; 8 nucleotides match TRBD2. Germline CDR1 is SGHNT and CDR2 is YYREEE (reference sequence). The V gene end was trimmed by 1 base and the J gene end by 2 bases; junction bases not matched to a gene: 4. This CDR3 spans 16 amino acids. CDR3 amino acids: CASSLRLAGNTGELFF. The covered CDR3 bases are TGTGCCAGCAGCTTGCGCCTAGCGGGTAACACCGGGGAG.

In the case of this clone: The read ends 3 residues before the CDR3 terminus; that terminus is restored from the germline J gene. V and J are TRBV7-8 and TRBJ2-7; TRBD2 might be the D (6 bases). The CDR3 length is 15 residues. V was trimmed by 0 bases and J by 4 bases, leaving 13 bases between them. Germline V lookup: CDR1 SGHVS, CDR2 FQNEAQ. The CDR3 here is CASSLAGTFLYEQYF. The CDR3 bases that were read are TGTGCCAGCAGCTTAGCTGGGACTTTTCTATACGAG.

On this clone: The read finishes 3 residues shy of the CDR3 end, and the germline J gene is used to complete it. The chain is built from TRBV20-1 and TRBJ2-7; tentatively, D is TRBD2 (7 bases). The CDR3 extends over 15 amino acids. CDR1 and CDR2 (germline): DFQATT, SNEGSKA (reference sequence). Trimming took 3 bases from V and 1 from J, leaving 16 bases between them. The CDR3 loop is CSASGGRGVSYEQYF. Incomplete CDR3 DNA: TGCAGTGCTAGCGGGGGGCGCGGGGTATCCTACGAG.

A word on this clone: The read ends 3 residues early relative to the CDR3; the germline J gene fills the gap. This chain links TRBV2 with TRBJ2-3, with 9 bases identical to TRBD1. The CDR3 totals 14 residues. Germline loops: CDR1 SNHLY, CDR2 FYNNEI. CDR3 protein: CASSGDRVKQPQYF. The CDR3 DNA, read in part, is TGTGCCAGCAGTGGGGACAGGGTAAAACAGCCG.

Regarding this clone: The read halts 3 residues ahead of the CDR3 end, with the missing end drawn from the germline J gene. V usage is TRBV19 and J usage is TRBJ2-3, with 11 bases aligning to TRBD2. The CDR3 extends over 17 amino acids. Germline assignment: CDR1 LNHDA and CDR2 SQIVND (reference sequence). V dropped 4 bases and J dropped 4; count of bases not matched to a gene: 10. Partial CDR3 DNA: TGTGCCAGTAGTAGAGGGACACTAGCGGGAGAATCAGATACG. This codes for CASSRGTLAGESDT. The whole CDR3 protein reads CASSRGTLAGESDTQYF.

On this clone itself: The read halts 3 residues ahead of the CDR3 end, with the missing end drawn from the germline J gene. The V and J genes are TRBV11-2 and TRBJ1-4, with D possibly being TRBD1 (6 bases). The CDR3 runs 13 residues. CDR1 and CDR2 (germline): SGHAT, FQNNGV. CDR3 sequence reads: CASSPNRVSPLFF. CDR3 bases read: TGTGCCAGCAGCCCCAACAGGGTTTCACCA.

As for this clone: The germline gene is not matched at one end of the junction; a read error may be the cause. The read terminates 3 residues ahead of where the CDR3 ends, so the germline J gene completes it. In the same sample, other DNA sequences code for this CDR3. The chain has TRBV6-1 and TRBJ1-3; 8 positions agree with TRBD1. The CDR3 is 17 amino acids. CDR1 and CDR2 (germline): MNHNS, SASEGT. The CDR3 DNA, read in part, is TGTGCCAGCAGTGAAGTCAGCTGGACAGGGAACGGAAACACA. It translates to CASSEVSWTGNGNT. The CDR3, in full, reads CASSEVSWTGNGNTIYF.

To note about this clone: The read halts 3 residues ahead of the CDR3 end, with the missing end drawn from the germline J gene. The chain employs TRBV2 and TRBJ2-7; 9 bases map to TRBD1. The junction had 4 bases not matched to a gene; V was cut back by 10 bases and J by 3 bases. Germline CDR1 and CDR2: SNHLY and FYNNEI. This CDR3 is built from 12 residues. The CDR3 bases that were read are TGTGCCACCTCGGGACAGGGCTACGAG. Translating gives CATSGQGYE. Given in full, the CDR3 is CATSGQGYEQYF.

A remark on this clone: The missing CDR3 end, 3 residues past where the read stops, is filled in from the germline J gene. This chain uses TRBV7-9 with TRBJ1-4; 7 nucleotides match TRBD1. Germline-derived CDR1 and CDR2 are SEHNR and FQNEAQ (reference sequence). The CDR3 spans 13 residues. With 3 bases clipped from V and 7 bases from J, the junction kept 2 bases outside the gene matches. The chain's CDR3 is CASSLTGSEKLFF. The sequenced part of the CDR3 DNA is TGTGCCAGCAGCTTGACAGGGTCTGAAAAA.